The sequence of this T cell receptor (beta chain) was determined in a study of blood T cell repertoires in COVID-19. This clone was seen only a few times. Generated by immunoSEQ multiplex PCR, the TCRdb table keeps only in-frame clones and is missing some. The data show 150,000 to 200,000 clones, around 80% seen once. Sequencing was carried out using peripheral blood. This receptor was obtained from a woman older than 75 with active or convalescent COVID-19.

CDR3 loop: CAWSVQGQPQHF. CDR3 DNA sequence: TGTGCCTGGAGTGTACAGGGGCAGCCCCAGCATTTT. The chain couples TRBV30 to TRBJ1-5; 7 bases are a match to TRBD1. Germline CDR1 GTSNPN, CDR2 SVGIG (reference sequence). The ends lost 0 bases at V and 7 bases at J; junction bases unmatched: 0. The CDR3 runs 12 residues.